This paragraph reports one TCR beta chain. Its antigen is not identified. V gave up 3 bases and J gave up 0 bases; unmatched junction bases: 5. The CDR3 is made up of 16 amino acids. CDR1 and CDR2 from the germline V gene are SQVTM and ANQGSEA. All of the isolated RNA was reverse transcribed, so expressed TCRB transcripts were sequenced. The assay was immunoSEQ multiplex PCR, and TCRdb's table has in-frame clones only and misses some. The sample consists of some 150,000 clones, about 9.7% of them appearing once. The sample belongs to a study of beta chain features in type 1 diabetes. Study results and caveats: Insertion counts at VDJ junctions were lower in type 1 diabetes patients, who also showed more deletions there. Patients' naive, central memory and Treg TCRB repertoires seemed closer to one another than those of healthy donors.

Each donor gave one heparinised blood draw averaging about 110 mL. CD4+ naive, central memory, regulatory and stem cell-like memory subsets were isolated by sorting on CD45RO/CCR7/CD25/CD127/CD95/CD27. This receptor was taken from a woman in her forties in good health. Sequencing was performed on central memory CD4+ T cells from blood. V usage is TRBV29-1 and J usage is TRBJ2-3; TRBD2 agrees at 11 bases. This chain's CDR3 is CSVDLRLAGSTDTQYF. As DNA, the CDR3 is TGCAGCGTTGACCTAAGACTAGCGGGGAGCACAGATACGCAGTATTTT.